This T cell receptor (beta chain) came from a study of tumor-infiltrating lymphocytes in primary liver carcinoma. General study points: For tumor-adjacent and tumor-blood pairs, overlap was less than that seen for tumor region pairs.

Looked up from germline, CDR1 is SGHAT and CDR2 is FQDESV (reference sequence). CDR3 length: 13 residues. From around 0.5 ug of total RNA, TCR beta-specific cDNA was reverse-transcribed using a constant-region primer. What produced the TCR beta libraries was three nested multiplex PCR rounds using slightly modified ARM-PCR. The first two PCR rounds used TRBV1-TRBV30 primers with a Cbeta primer, roughly 10 cycles each. MiXCR, applied by TCRdb to the multiplex PCR reads, yields one record per CDR3 protein. The repertoire has tens of thousands of distinct CDR3 sequences, more than 60% of them found once; the top ten carry about 37%. This clonotype was recorded a few times. Its antigen is undetermined. One end of the junction is discordant with germline, which a read error may explain. Taking roughly 20-32 mg of unsorted bulk tissue, the authors co-extracted RNA and DNA.

The sequenced sample was tumor-adjacent normal liver tissue. This receptor was identified in a woman aged 30 to 39 with primary liver carcinoma and hepatitis B virus infection. The chain uses TRBV11-1 and TRBJ1-1; D is perhaps TRBD1 (6 bases). The CDR3 sequence is CASSLARDTEAFF. The CDR3 DNA sequence: TGTGCCAGCAGCTTAGCGCGGGACACTGAGGCTTTCTTT. Full variable domain (remainder filled in from reference TRBV11-1 and TRBJ1-1): EAEVAQSPRYKITEKSQAVAFWCDPISGHATLYWYRQILGQGPELLVQFQDESVVDDSQLPKDRFSAERLKGVDSTLKIQPAELGDSAMYLCASSLARDTEAFFGQGTRLTVV.